These T cell receptor beta chains were read from a single sample in a study of spatial heterogeneity in lung cancer. MiXCR was run by TCRdb on the 5' RACE reads, yielding one entry per CDR3 protein. The repertoire consists of over 75,000 distinct CDR3 sequences, with about 20% occurring once and the leading ten covering 5% to 7.5%. The sequenced sample was PBMCs, obtained at surgery. These receptors came from a male donor with early-stage non-small cell lung cancer. Each CDR3 is given with its conserved first and last residue. A D gene is named only where the DNA matches it firmly. Not every row has a clone size; where given, it reads once, few, many or a size class.

cdr3_length: 12; j_call: TRBJ1-1; clone_size: few; v_call: TRBV7-9; d_call: -; cdr3_nt: TGTGCCAGCAGGCAAATGAACACTGAAGCTTTCTTT; cdr3_aa: CASRQMNTEAFF
cdr3_length: 14; j_call: TRBJ1-1; clone_size: -; v_call: TRBV6-2/TRBV6-3; d_call: -; cdr3_nt: TGTGCCAGCCGGACCGTTCGATCATGGACTGAAGCTTTCTTT; cdr3_aa: CASRTVRSWTEAFF
cdr3_length: 17; j_call: TRBJ2-5; clone_size: many; v_call: TRBV11-2; d_call: TRBD2; cdr3_nt: TGTGCCAGCAGCTTACTGCCTAGCGGGGGGAACCAAGAGACCCAGTACTTC; cdr3_aa: CASSLLPSGGNQETQYF
cdr3_length: 13; j_call: TRBJ1-1; clone_size: few; v_call: TRBV29-1; d_call: -; cdr3_nt: TGCAGCGCTTTAAGCGGGGTGAACACTGAAGCTTTCTTT; cdr3_aa: CSALSGVNTEAFF
cdr3_length: 14; j_call: TRBJ2-5; clone_size: -; v_call: TRBV7-2; d_call: TRBD2; cdr3_nt: TGTGCCAGCAGCTTAGCGGGGGGGAGGGAGACCCAGTACTTC; cdr3_aa: CASSLAGGRETQYF
cdr3_length: 14; j_call: TRBJ1-5; clone_size: -; v_call: TRBV10-3; d_call: -; cdr3_nt: TGTGCCATCAGTGAGCTAGGGGGCAATCAGCCCCAGCATTTT; cdr3_aa: CAISELGGNQPQHF
cdr3_length: 19; j_call: TRBJ2-1; clone_size: many; v_call: TRBV23-1; d_call: TRBD2; cdr3_nt: TGCGCCAGCAGCCTACTGGGGGATCCGGGACTAGAGAGTACGAATGAGCAGTTCTTC; cdr3_aa: CASSLLGDPGLESTNEQFF
cdr3_length: 14; j_call: TRBJ1-2; clone_size: -; v_call: TRBV2; d_call: TRBD1; cdr3_nt: TGTGCCAACCAAGACAGGGTGAATAACTATGGCTACACCTTC; cdr3_aa: CANQDRVNNYGYTF
cdr3_length: 14; j_call: TRBJ2-3; clone_size: many; v_call: TRBV10-3; d_call: TRBD1; cdr3_nt: TGTGCCATCAGCCGACAGGGTAGCACAGATACGCAGTATTTT; cdr3_aa: CAISRQGSTDTQYF
cdr3_length: 14; j_call: TRBJ1-2; clone_size: few; v_call: TRBV6-1; d_call: -; cdr3_nt: TGTGCCAGCAGTGAGTCGGTCAGGGCCACTGGCTACACCTTC; cdr3_aa: CASSESVRATGYTF
cdr3_length: 16; j_call: TRBJ1-3; clone_size: -; v_call: TRBV27; d_call: -; cdr3_nt: TGTGCCAGCAGACCCCGGGGAGGCCTCTCTGGAAACACCATATATTTT; cdr3_aa: CASRPRGGLSGNTIYF
cdr3_length: 14; j_call: TRBJ2-1; clone_size: -; v_call: TRBV9; d_call: TRBD2; cdr3_nt: TGTGCCAGCAGCCCCCAAACTAGCGGCAATGAGCAGTTCTTC; cdr3_aa: CASSPQTSGNEQFF
cdr3_length: 14; j_call: TRBJ2-3; clone_size: -; v_call: TRBV15; d_call: -; cdr3_nt: TGTGCCACTACTTCCGGACGGTTACGGGATACGCAGTATTTT; cdr3_aa: CATTSGRLRDTQYF
cdr3_length: 13; j_call: TRBJ1-2; clone_size: many; v_call: TRBV16; d_call: TRBD1; cdr3_nt: TGTGCCAGCAGCCAAAGTACAGGGGATGGCTACACCTTC; cdr3_aa: CASSQSTGDGYTF
cdr3_length: 12; j_call: TRBJ1-1; clone_size: -; v_call: TRBV30; d_call: -; cdr3_nt: TGTGCCTCCCCCGGCCCTGGGAGAGAAGCTTTCTTT; cdr3_aa: CASPGPGREAFF
cdr3_length: 16; j_call: TRBJ1-1; clone_size: few; v_call: TRBV12-3/TRBV12-4; d_call: TRBD1; cdr3_nt: TGTGCCAGCAGTCCGGGACAGGGGAGAATGAACACTGAAGCTTTCTTT; cdr3_aa: CASSPGQGRMNTEAFF
cdr3_length: 16; j_call: TRBJ1-4; clone_size: -; v_call: TRBV7-9; d_call: -; cdr3_nt: TGTGCCAGCAGCTCCCCCCCGCGGGCACTGAGCGAAAAACTGTTTTTT; cdr3_aa: CASSSPPRALSEKLFF
cdr3_length: 15; j_call: TRBJ1-4; clone_size: many; v_call: TRBV6-1; d_call: TRBD1; cdr3_nt: TGTGCCAGCAGTGCACCCCGGGACAGGGGTTGGAAACTGTTTTTT; cdr3_aa: CASSAPRDRGWKLFF
cdr3_length: 15; j_call: TRBJ2-5; clone_size: few; v_call: TRBV11-1; d_call: TRBD2; cdr3_nt: TGTGCCAGCAGCCCTGGGGGGGGTCGCCAAGAGACCCAGTACTTC; cdr3_aa: CASSPGGGRQETQYF
cdr3_length: 13; j_call: TRBJ2-1; clone_size: -; v_call: TRBV4-1; d_call: -; cdr3_nt: TGCGCCAGCAGCCAAGATTTAAAGCGTGAGCAGTTCTTC; cdr3_aa: CASSQDLKREQFF
cdr3_length: 15; j_call: TRBJ1-1; clone_size: few; v_call: TRBV6-6; d_call: TRBD1; cdr3_nt: TGTGCCAGCAGTTCCTCTTCAACAGGGGCCACTGAAGCTTTCTTT; cdr3_aa: CASSSSSTGATEAFF
cdr3_length: 14; j_call: TRBJ2-2; clone_size: few; v_call: TRBV6-5; d_call: -; cdr3_nt: TGTGCCAGCCGTGGGGGGTCTGAAACCGGGGAGCTGTTTTTT; cdr3_aa: CASRGGSETGELFF
cdr3_length: 13; j_call: TRBJ2-5; clone_size: few; v_call: TRBV5-4; d_call: TRBD2; cdr3_nt: TGTGCCAGCAGCTCCACTAGCGGAGAGACCCAGTACTTC; cdr3_aa: CASSSTSGETQYF
cdr3_length: 15; j_call: TRBJ2-1; clone_size: few; v_call: TRBV19; d_call: TRBD2; cdr3_nt: TGTGCCAGTAGTATAGGGCTAGCGGGGGGTGATGAGCAGTTCTTC; cdr3_aa: CASSIGLAGGDEQFF